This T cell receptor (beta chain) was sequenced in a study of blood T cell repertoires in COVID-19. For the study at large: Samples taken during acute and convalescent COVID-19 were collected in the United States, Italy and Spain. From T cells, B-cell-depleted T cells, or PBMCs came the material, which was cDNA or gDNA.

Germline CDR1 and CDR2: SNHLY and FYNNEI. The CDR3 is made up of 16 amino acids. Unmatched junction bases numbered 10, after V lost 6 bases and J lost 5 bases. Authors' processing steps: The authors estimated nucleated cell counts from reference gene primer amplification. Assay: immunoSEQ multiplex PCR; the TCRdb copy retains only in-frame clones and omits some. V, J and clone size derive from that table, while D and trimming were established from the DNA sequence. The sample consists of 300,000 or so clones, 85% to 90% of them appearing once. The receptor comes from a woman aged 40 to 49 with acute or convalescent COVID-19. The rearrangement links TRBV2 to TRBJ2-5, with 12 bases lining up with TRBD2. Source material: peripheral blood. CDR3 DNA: TGTGCCAGCAGCCCCCCTAGCGGGGGGGCCGGGGAGACCCAGTACTTC. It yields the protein CASSPPSGGAGETQYF.